Below, 3 T cell receptor beta chains from the same sample are listed, as sequenced in a study of response to subunit inactivated influenza vaccine. In TCRdb, the RT-PCR reads were re-called with MiXCR into one record per CDR3 protein. In the table there are about 570,000 distinct CDR3 sequences, approximately 10% of which are singletons. These data also formed part of another study, on T cells expressing NK-cell markers. Turning to that study: Making the TCR beta cDNA relied on 5'RACE template switching with UMIs.

The sequencing used PBMCs from blood, collected on the day of vaccination. These receptors came from a man aged 45 to 65 who received an inactivated influenza vaccine.

This clonotype came up many times. J is TRBJ2-7 and V is TRBV3-1; D not resolved. Germline values: CDR1 LGHDT, CDR2 YNNKEL (reference sequence). Trimming shortened V by 1 base and J by 2 bases, and 12 bases separated the two germline ends. This CDR3 has 15 residues. The CDR3 DNA is TGTGCCAGCAGCCAAGGGATCAGTTCTGCCTACGAGCAGTACTTC. Translation gives CASSQGISSAYEQYF.

This clonotype was observed a handful of times. This chain uses TRBV20-1 with TRBJ2-1; TRBD2 matches 9 bases. This CDR3 has 15 residues. Per germline, CDR1 DFQATT and CDR2 SNEGSKA (reference sequence). The J segment lost 4 bases and the V segment lost 3 bases, leaving 7 bases of the junction unmatched. In nucleotides, the CDR3 is TGCAGTGCTAGGCGGGCTAGCGGGATGTACAATGAGCAGTTCTTC. This codes for CSARRASGMYNEQFF.

The chain combines TRBV7-9 with TRBJ2-3, with 8 positions matching TRBD1. CDR3 length: 15 residues. CDR1 is SEHNR and CDR2 is FQNEAQ in the germline V gene (reference sequence). V dropped 4 bases and J dropped 4; count of bases not matched to a gene: 7. In nucleotides, the CDR3 is TGTGCCAGCAGCTCACCGTGGACAGGGTCAGATACGCAGTATTTT. Its translation is CASSSPWTGSDTQYF.